This T cell receptor beta chain was documented in a study of blood T cells in healthy people across ages. This clonotype has ten or more counts. Its antigen is not known. Primers used in a second PCR of roughly 7 to 11 cycles were a sample-barcoded 5' primer and a J-beta primer mix. From the 5' RACE reads, TCRdb called clonotypes with MiXCR, one entry per CDR3 protein. The top ten clones hold 25% to 30% of a sample with about 640,000 distinct CDR3 sequences, approximately 40% of them seen once. The CDR3 extends over 14 amino acids. J lost 4 bases, V lost 6 bases, and 7 bases had no gene match. Study findings and constraints: A roughly linear fall in TCR beta diversity per million T cells was seen with increasing age. Possibly, changes in expanded clonotypes were confounded because donor CMV status was unknown.

This receptor was obtained from an elderly man in good health. The sequenced sample was blood. This chain joins TRBV12-3 or TRBV12-4 and TRBJ1-2; 8 bases map to TRBD1. CDR3 bases: TGTGCCAGCAGAACATCAGGGGGCGGCTATGGCTACACCTTC. Amino acid sequence: CASRTSGGGYGYTF.